This paragraph covers one T cell receptor (beta chain) sequence. Which antigen it targets is not known. No base qualities exist here, and no much larger clone lies one base off it. The cohort consisted of 600 or so healthy bone marrow donors. All cohort members were sampled while nominally healthy, although unrecorded immune exposures were likely present. The donor was CMV seronegative and was included in the group of a few hundred seronegative cohort members. Each donor provided a peripheral blood sample, and peripheral blood mononuclear cells were used for TCR beta sequencing. Genomic DNA extraction from the blood cell samples was performed with the Qiagen DNeasy Blood Extraction Kit. These data come from a study of cytomegalovirus exposure and HLA in healthy donors (dated by TCRdb to about 2017). At the level of the whole study: According to an earlier analysis of a few hundred of the donors, about 170 million T cells yielded over 100 million unique TCR beta sequences and 276 Gb of sequence data. An early release that covered some 630 HLA-typed donors contained approximately 300 gigabases of sequencing data and 80 million or so unique TCR sequences. Of the 300 to 400 genotyped donors, 65% to 90% fell in the genetic ancestry cluster associated with self-reported Caucasian donors. The study aimed to test whether cataloging public T cell receptors could reveal signatures of past pathogen exposure. The study profiled the T cell repertoires of under 700 subjects by immunosequencing and related them to cytomegalovirus serostatus. Besides the first cohort of hundreds of subjects, a separate validation cohort made up of 120 different subjects was used. To predict cytomegalovirus infection status, the study brought together high-throughput TCR immunosequencing, statistical association of individual TCRs with disease status, and machine learning. In a later analysis, previously published TCR beta repertoires from 666 donors were re-analyzed and high-resolution HLA genotyping was added so that TCR occurrence patterns could be studied. The later analysis used no new phenotypic data to find candidate immune exposures, relying instead on TCR beta sequences and their occurrence across donors. An earlier analysis of nearly 600 of the donors applied high-throughput TCR beta sequencing to assess whether each TCR beta V gene segment acted as functional or pseudogenic. Alongside the repertoire data, information on donor age, sex, ethnicity and CMV serostatus was compiled. In a later genetic analysis, genome-wide SNP genotypes for about three fifths of the 666 donors were used, and that subset was treated as a discovery cohort. All discovery cohort repertoires had been generated on a single sequencing platform. Both class I and class II loci were covered by HLA typing, at four-digit resolution. Typing coverage differed by locus: A, B, C, DRB1 and DQB1 were typed in about 620-640 donors, DQA1 in about 510, DPA1 in some 570, and DPB1 in approximately 450. A handful of DR-DQ haplotypes were handled as single units for association and clustering because linkage in the cohort was strong. Across 300 to 500 genotyped donors of the cohort, an average of about 240,000 unique TCR beta nucleotide sequences per donor were sequenced, and around 19% of those sequences were non-productive. What the study reported, not specific to this receptor: Because counts were too low, about 17 rarely observed V segments, including chromosome 9 orphons, were excluded from the earlier analysis of roughly 580 of the donors. For the cohort, immune exposure information was limited to CMV serostatus. The study gave a list of 150 to 200 TCR beta chains associated with cytomegalovirus. According to the authors, the approach could potentially be generalized to other disease states and immunological phenotypes. Across donors, most TCR sequences were observed very rarely, whereas some public TCRs were present in many individuals. A few of the identified cytomegalovirus-associated TCR beta chains were confirmed in vitro to be specific for cytomegalovirus antigens. An association between a missense DCLRE1C variant and V-gene and J-gene trimming of TCR beta chains was found in a later genetic analysis and replicated in an independent cohort. Assigning TCR associations to individual alleles was difficult when HLA alleles, especially DR and DQ, strongly co-occurred. Because some donors lacked HLA typing at each locus, the association tests relied only on the typed subset. The classifier was reported to diagnose cytomegalovirus status with high specificity and sensitivity in both the original cohort and the validation cohort. In a later analysis, 16,951 TCR beta sequences were associated with specific HLA alleles at a false discovery rate of 0.05. The cohort was sequenced for TCR beta chains only, and without alpha or paired-chain data the features that could be detected were limited. According to a later analysis, most CMV-associated TCR beta chains appeared to be HLA-restricted, and the HLA associations seemed to be driven largely by CMV exposure. Several of the top co-occurrence clusters appeared to be linked to parvovirus B19, influenza, CMV and Epstein-Barr virus, according to a later analysis. In a later analysis, HLA-associated TCR beta chains were found to be more clonally expanded and to have lower generation probabilities than equally common non-associated chains. The presence/absence analyses assumed that sequencing depth was roughly uniform across donors, and that assumption may not be true. The 87-base-pair reads could not distinguish some IMGT-functional V segments, including TRBV6-2 and TRBV6-3, so those segments were excluded. Correlated functional status among segregating V segments might reflect linkage disequilibrium, but an unknown experimental factor could not be ruled out. In an earlier analysis of some 500 of the donors, most TCR beta V segments appeared in productive rearrangements about 87% or about 30% of the time, broadly matching IMGT annotations. Compared with the approximately 670-donor mean, donors in an Asian-associated ancestry cluster had fewer N-insertions in productive TCRs, according to a later genetic analysis. A cluster of highly shared sequence variants was judged likely to represent a technical artifact of the sequencing pipeline. A later analysis found that TCR association rates varied across HLA loci, with DRB1 alleles showing the most associated TCRs and HLA-C alleles the fewest. A further reported finding was that TCR beta sequences accurately predicted the HLA-A and HLA-B alleles for most subjects in the first cohort.

Library generation was performed with the immunoSEQ multiplex PCR assay. A mixture of 60 forward primers for TCR Vbeta segments and 13 reverse primers for TCR Jbeta segments was used in the multiplex PCR. The CDR3 region of rearranged TCR beta genes was amplified from genomic DNA by a multiplex PCR assay. The amplified TCR beta libraries were sequenced on the Illumina HiSeq System as 87-base-pair reads. The authors processed their data as follows. In a later analysis, approximately 74 million unique TCR beta chains were counted across the roughly 700 repertoires, and some 10 million of these chains were shared by at least two donors. Raw reads were error-corrected and collapsed into unique sequences by a nearest-neighbor algorithm in which closely related sequences were merged to remove PCR and sequencing errors. V, D and J gene segments were assigned by aligning CDR3 sequences to IMGT reference sequences. For a sequence to be retained, a match of at least six nucleotides to both a V gene segment and a J gene segment was required. Rearrangements were classified as productive when the CDR3 lacked stop codons and remained in frame with V and J, and all other rearrangements were classified as non-productive. CDR3 was defined by IMGT convention, running from the second conserved V-encoded cysteine to the conserved J-encoded phenylalanine. Sequences without an unambiguous match to a single V gene segment were excluded from the earlier analysis of 450 to 650 of the donors. An earlier analysis of 587 of the donors called V segments functional above 56.7% productive rearrangements and segregating when the between-donor standard deviation exceeded 5%. A statistical classification framework was built to diagnose cytomegalovirus status from the catalog of TCR beta chain sequences. In a later analysis, V and J genes were assigned by comparing TCR nucleotide sequences against IMGT/GENE-DB human TR gene sequences. Using the TCRdist pipeline, a later analysis assigned CDR3 sequences along with most-parsimonious VDJ recombination scenarios. In a later analysis, each TCR beta chain was defined by its CDR3 amino acid sequence together with its V-gene family, and reads lacking a unique V-gene family were excluded. In a later analysis, a few hundred highly shared, low-generation-probability nucleotide sequences were removed to address suspected cross-contamination and a sequencing artifact. In a later analysis, a clonal expansion index for each public chain was calculated from normalized within-repertoire ranks of inferred template counts. A later analysis computed generation probabilities with a VDJ recombination model fitted to out-of-frame rearrangements, and checked the results against IGoR. In a later analysis, hypergeometric tests were used to score TCR-TCR, TCR-HLA and TCR-CMV co-occurrence, with a repertoire-size bias correction applied to TCR pairs. To estimate false discovery rates, a later analysis permuted the HLA or CMV assignments 20 times. In a later analysis, co-occurring TCRs were grouped using DBSCAN, and TCRdist sequence similarity was added for clustering within HLA-allele-positive subsets. Repertoires with fewer than 30,000 or more than 120,000 public chains were left out of co-occurrence clustering, as were about 5 repertoires with anomalous nucleotide sharing. What TCRdb holds here is the immuneACCESS table cut down to in-frame rearrangements. Part of the clones is not present; checked against another copy, under half of the missing clones reflect an unresolved V gene, and the others are unexplained. V and J calls and clone size come straight from that table; D and trimming were deduced from the DNA. Counted in this sample were approximately 220,000 clones; roughly 84% of them appeared once. The ten largest clonotypes hold 1.2% to 1.5% of the sample.

V lost 0 bases and J lost 0 bases; the stretch between them is 15 bases long. CDR1 is given as KGHSH and CDR2 as LQKENI, both from the germline V gene. The CDR3, from cysteine to phenylalanine, totals 18 residues. Just CDR3 DNA is preserved here, 54 bases in frame from base 1. The sequence links TRBV18 to TRBJ1-5; a tentative D call is TRBD1 (5 bases match). Source material: PBMCs. This receptor was taken from a girl aged 5-17 years in good health and CMV-seronegative. The CDR3 protein is CASSPPSQGGYSNQPQHF. The nucleotide sequence is given as TGTGCCAGCTCACCACCTAGTCAGGGAGGATATAGCAATCAGCCCCAGCATTTT.